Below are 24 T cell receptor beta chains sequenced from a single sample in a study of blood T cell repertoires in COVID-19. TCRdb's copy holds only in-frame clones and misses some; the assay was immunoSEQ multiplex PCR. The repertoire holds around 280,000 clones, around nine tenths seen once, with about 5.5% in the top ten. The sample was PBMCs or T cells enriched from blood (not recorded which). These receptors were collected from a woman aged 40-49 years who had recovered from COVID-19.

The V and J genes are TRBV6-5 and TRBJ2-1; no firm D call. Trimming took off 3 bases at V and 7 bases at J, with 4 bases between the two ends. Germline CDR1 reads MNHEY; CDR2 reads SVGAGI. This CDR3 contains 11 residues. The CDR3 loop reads CASSYRNEQFF. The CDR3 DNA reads TGTGCCAGCAGTTATCGGAATGAGCAGTTCTTC.

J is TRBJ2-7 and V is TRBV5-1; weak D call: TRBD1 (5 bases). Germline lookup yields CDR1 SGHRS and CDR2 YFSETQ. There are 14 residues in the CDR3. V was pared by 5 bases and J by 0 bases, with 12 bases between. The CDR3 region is CASRSDTYSYEQYF. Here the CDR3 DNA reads TGCGCCAGCAGGTCGGACACTTACTCCTACGAGCAGTACTTC.

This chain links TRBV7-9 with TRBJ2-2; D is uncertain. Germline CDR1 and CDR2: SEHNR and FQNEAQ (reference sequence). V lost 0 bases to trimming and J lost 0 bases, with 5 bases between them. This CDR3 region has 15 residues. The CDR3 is CASSLAETNTGELFF. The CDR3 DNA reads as TGTGCCAGCAGCTTAGCGGAGACGAACACCGGGGAGCTGTTTTTT. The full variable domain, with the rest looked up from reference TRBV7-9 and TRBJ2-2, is DTGVSQNPRHKITKRGQNVTFRCDPISEHNRLYWYRQTLGQGPEFLTYFQNEAQLEKSRLLSDRFSAERPKGSFSTLEIQRTEQGDSAMYLCASSLAETNTGELFFGEGSRLTVL.

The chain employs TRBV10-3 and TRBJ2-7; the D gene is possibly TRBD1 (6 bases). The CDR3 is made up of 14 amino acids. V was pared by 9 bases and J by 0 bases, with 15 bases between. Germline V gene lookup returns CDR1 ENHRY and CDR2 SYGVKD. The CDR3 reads CAMARDISSYEQYF. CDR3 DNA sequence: TGTGCCATGGCCAGGGACATAAGCTCCTACGAGCAGTACTTC.

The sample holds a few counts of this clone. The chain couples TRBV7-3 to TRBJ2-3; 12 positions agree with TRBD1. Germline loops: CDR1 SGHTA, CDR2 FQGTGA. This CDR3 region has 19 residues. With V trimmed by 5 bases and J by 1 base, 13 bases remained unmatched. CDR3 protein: CASSPDNIRDRGRTDTQYF. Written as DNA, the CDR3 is TGTGCCAGCAGCCCCGACAATATAAGGGACAGGGGGCGCACAGATACGCAGTATTTT.

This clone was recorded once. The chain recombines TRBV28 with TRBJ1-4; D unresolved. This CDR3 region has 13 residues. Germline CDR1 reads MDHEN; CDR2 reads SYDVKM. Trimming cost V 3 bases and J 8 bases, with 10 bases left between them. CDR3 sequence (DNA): TGTGCCAGCAGTTTGACCGGGAAAGAAAAACTGTTTTTT. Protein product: CASSLTGKEKLFF.

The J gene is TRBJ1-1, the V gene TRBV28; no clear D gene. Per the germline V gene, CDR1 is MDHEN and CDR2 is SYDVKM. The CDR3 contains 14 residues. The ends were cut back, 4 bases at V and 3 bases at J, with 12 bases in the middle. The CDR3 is CASSSPGKDTEAFF. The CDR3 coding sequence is TGTGCCAGCAGTTCCCCCGGGAAGGACACTGAAGCTTTCTTT.

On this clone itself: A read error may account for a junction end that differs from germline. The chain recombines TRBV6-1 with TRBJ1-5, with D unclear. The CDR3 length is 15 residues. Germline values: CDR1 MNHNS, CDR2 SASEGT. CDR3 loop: CASREVFGQGQPQHF. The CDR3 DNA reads TGTGCCAGCAGGGAAGTATTTGGGCAAGGACAGCCCCAGCATTTT.

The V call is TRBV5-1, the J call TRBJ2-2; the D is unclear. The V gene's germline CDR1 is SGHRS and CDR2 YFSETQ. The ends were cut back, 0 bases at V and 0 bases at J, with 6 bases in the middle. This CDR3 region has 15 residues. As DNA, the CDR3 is TGCGCCAGCAGCTTGGTACAGCCGAACACCGGGGAGCTGTTTTTT. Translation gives CASSLVQPNTGELFF.

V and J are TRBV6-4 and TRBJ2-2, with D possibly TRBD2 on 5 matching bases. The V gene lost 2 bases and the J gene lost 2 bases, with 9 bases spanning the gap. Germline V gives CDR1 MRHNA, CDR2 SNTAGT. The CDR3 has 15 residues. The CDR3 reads CASSDPPGNTGELFF. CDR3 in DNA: TGTGCCAGCAGTGACCCCCCGGGAAACACCGGGGAGCTGTTTTTT.

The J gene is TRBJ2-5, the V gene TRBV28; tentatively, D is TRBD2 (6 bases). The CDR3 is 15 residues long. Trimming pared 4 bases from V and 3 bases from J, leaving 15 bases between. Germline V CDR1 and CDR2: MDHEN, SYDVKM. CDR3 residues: CASSSTGLKKETQYF. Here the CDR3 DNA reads TGTGCCAGCAGTTCCACGGGACTGAAAAAAGAGACCCAGTACTTC.

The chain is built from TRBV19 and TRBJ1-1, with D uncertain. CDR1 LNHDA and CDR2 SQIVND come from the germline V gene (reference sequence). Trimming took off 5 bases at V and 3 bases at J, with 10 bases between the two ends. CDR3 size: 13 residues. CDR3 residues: CASSFIEDTEAFF. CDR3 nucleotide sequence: TGTGCCAGTAGTTTCATAGAGGACACTGAAGCTTTCTTT.

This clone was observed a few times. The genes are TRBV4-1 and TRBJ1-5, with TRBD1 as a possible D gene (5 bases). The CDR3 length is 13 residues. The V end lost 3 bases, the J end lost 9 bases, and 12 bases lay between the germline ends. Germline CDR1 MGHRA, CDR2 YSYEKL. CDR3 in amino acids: CASSHPTVGPQHF. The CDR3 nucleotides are TGCGCCAGCAGCCACCCGACAGTCGGGCCCCAGCATTTT.

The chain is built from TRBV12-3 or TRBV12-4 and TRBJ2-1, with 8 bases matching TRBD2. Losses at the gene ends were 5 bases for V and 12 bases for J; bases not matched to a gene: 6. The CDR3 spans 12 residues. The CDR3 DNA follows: TGTGCCAGCAGTCCCCGACTAGCGCTGCAGTTCTTC. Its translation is CASSPRLALQFF.

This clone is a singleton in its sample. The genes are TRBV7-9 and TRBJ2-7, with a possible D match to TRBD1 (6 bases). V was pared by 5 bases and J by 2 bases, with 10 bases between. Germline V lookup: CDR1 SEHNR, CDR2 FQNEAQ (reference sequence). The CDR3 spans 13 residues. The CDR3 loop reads CASSRDRTYEQYF. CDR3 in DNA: TGTGCCAGCAGCCGCGACAGGACCTACGAGCAGTACTTC. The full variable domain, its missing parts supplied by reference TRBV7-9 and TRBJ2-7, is DTGVSQNPRHKITKRGQNVTFRCDPISEHNRLYWYRQTLGQGPEFLTYFQNEAQLEKSRLLSDRFSAERPKGSFSTLEIQRTEQGDSAMYLCASSRDRTYEQYFGPGTRLTVT.

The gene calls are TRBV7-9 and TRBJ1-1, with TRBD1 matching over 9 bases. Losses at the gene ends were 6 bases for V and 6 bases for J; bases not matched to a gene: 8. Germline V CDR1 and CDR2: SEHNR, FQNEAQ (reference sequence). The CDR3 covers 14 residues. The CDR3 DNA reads TGTGCCAGCAGTCTACCGGGACAGGGCTCTGAAGCTTTCTTT. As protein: CASSLPGQGSEAFF.

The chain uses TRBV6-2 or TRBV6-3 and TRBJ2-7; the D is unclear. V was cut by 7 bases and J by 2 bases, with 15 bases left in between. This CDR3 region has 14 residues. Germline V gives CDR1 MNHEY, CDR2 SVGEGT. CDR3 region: CASTPSWATYEQYF. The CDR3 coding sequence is TGTGCCAGCACCCCTTCCTGGGCGACCTACGAGCAGTACTTC.

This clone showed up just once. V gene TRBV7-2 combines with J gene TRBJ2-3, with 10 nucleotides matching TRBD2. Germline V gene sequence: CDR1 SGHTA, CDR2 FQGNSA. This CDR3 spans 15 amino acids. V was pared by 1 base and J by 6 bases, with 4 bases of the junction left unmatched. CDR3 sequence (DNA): TGTGCCAGCAGCTTAGTCCTAGCGGGAGTTGATACGCAGTATTTT. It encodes CASSLVLAGVDTQYF.

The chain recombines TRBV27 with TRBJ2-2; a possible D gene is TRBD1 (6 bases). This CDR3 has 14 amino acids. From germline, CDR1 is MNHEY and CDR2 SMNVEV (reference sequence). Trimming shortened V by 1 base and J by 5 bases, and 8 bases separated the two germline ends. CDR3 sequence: CASSLYRVTGELFF. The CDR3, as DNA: TGTGCCAGCAGTTTATACAGGGTAACCGGGGAGCTGTTTTTT.

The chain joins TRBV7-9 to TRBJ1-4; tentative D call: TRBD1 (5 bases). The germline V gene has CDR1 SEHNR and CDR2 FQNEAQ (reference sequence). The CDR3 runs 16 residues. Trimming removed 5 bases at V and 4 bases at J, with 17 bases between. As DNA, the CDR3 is TGTGCCAGCAGCCCGACGGGTGGGGCCGGTAATGAAAAACTGTTTTTT. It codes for CASSPTGGAGNEKLFF.

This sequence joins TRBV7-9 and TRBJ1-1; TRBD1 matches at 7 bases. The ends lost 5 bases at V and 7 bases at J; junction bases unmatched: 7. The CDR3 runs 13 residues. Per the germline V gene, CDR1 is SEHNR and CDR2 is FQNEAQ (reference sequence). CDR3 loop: CASSVGQVGEAFF. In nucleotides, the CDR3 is TGTGCCAGCAGCGTAGGACAGGTGGGTGAAGCTTTCTTT.

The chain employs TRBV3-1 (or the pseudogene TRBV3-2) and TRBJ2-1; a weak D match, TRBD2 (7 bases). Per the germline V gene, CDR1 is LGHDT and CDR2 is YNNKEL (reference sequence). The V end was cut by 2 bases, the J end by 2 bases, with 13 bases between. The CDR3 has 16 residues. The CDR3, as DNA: TGTGCCAGCAGCCAAAGAGGGGGGGGAGCCTACAATGAGCAGTTCTTC. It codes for CASSQRGGGAYNEQFF.

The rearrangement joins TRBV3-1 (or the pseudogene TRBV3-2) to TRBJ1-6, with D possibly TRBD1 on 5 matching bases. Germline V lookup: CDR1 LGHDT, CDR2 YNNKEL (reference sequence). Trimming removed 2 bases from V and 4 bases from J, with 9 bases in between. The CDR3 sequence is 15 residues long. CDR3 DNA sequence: TGTGCCAGCAGCCAATCCGGGGGGTATAATTCACCCCTCCACTTT. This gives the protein CASSQSGGYNSPLHF.

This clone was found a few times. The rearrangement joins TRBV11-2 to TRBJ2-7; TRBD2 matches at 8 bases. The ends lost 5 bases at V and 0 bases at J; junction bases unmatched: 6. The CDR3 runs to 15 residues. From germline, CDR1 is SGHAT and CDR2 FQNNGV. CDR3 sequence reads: CASSPGLVPSYEQYF. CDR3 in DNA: TGTGCCAGCAGCCCGGGACTAGTACCCTCCTACGAGCAGTACTTC.